This TCR beta chain was recovered during a study of blood T cell repertoires in COVID-19 (dated by TCRdb to 2019 to 2021). With respect to the entire study: Samples covering the acute and convalescent phases of COVID-19 were provided by collaborators in the United States, Italy and Spain. The prospective study material was composed of cDNA or gDNA derived from T cells, B-cell-depleted T cells, or PBMCs. The dataset comprised deeply sampled blood TCRbeta repertoires from subjects exposed to, actively infected with, or recovered from COVID-19. The repertoires were released in a freely available public database meant as a resource for research on the immune response to SARS-CoV-2. Samples came from the ongoing ImmuneRACE study (first 160 participants) plus 1,254 subjects from 6 global collaborators. A de-identified subject ID, COVID-19 status, age in years and sex were almost always included in the sample metadata. Where HLA class I and class II types were available, the types were taken from metadata supplied by the sample provider, not from assay-based typing.

The collaborating institutions used their own protocols to collect whole blood in K2EDTA tubes. For TCRbeta analysis, collaborators shipped samples as frozen whole blood, isolated PBMCs, or DNA extracted from either of those sample types. The investigation overall reported the following: The quantity of clinical and demographic metadata differed by source and by participant and was supplied without curation.

The CDR3 starts with the cysteine, ends with the phenylalanine, and has 12 residues. Only the CDR3 region is kept as DNA, spanning 36 bases read in frame from base 1. The germline V gene provides CDR1 MNHEY and CDR2 SVGAGI. The junction shows trimming of 6 bases on V and 10 bases on J, and the gene matches do not reach 6 bases of it. In this sample, this clone turned up a few times. Its target antigen remains unknown. One base away there is no much larger clone; base qualities are not given. TCRbeta CDR3 regions were amplified from genomic DNA using the immunoSEQ Assay, a bias-controlled multiplex PCR. As for how the authors treated the data: The number of nucleated cells in each sample was estimated from the amplification of reference gene primers within the assay. To quantify the absolute abundance of each unique TCRbeta CDR3 rearrangement, sequence reads were collapsed and filtered. Productive Simpson clonality was computed per sample as the square root of Simpson's diversity index over productive rearrangements. TCRdb retrieved this table from immuneACCESS and kept in-frame rearrangements only. Not all clones are present; in checked studies, unresolved V genes account for under half, and no reason is known for the remainder. V, J and clone size reflect that table, while D and trimming were determined from the DNA. In all, the sample holds about 150,000 clones, and roughly 82% of those were seen once. The top ten clonotypes cover approximately 16% of the sample.

The sequence links TRBV6-5 to TRBJ1-1, and TRBD1 aligns with 9 junction nucleotides. Sequenced: peripheral blood. This TCR derives from a human donor with acute or convalescent COVID-19. The donor label of this sample is uncertain. The DNA reads as follows: TGTGCCAGCAGCACCGGGACAGGGTTAGCTTTCTTT. Translation gives CASSTGTGLAFF.